A single sample is the source of the 8 T cell receptor beta chains below, sequenced in a study of T cells and copy number aberrations in small-cell lung cancer (dated by TCRdb to the early 2020s). Libraries were constructed by the immunoSEQ multiplex PCR assay. In its TCRdb copy, this immuneACCESS table keeps in-frame sequences only and misses some clones. Where compared with another copy, unresolved V genes explain less than half of these, and the others have no known cause. The sample table lists roughly 7,600 clones, around four fifths of them with a count of one. Roughly 4.5% of the sample is in the top ten clones. Sequencing was performed on normal tissue next to the tumor. These receptors all stem from a woman aged 45 to 65 with small cell lung cancer.

This clone occurred a few times. The V and J genes are TRBV27 and TRBJ2-7; D possibly corresponds to TRBD1 (6 bases). The germline gives CDR1 MNHEY, CDR2 SMNVEV (reference sequence). The CDR3 spans 16 residues. The germline V and J ends were trimmed by 6 bases and 2 bases, with 20 bases remaining between them. The CDR3 sequence is CASRHSPGEETYEQYF. The CDR3 DNA follows: TGTGCCAGCAGACATTCTCCAGGGGAAGAAACCTACGAGCAGTACTTC.

This chain uses TRBV6-6 with TRBJ2-1, with D uncertain. The CDR3 extends over 11 amino acids. Germline CDR1 reads MNHNY; CDR2 reads SVGAGI (reference sequence). Trimming removed 5 bases from V and 8 bases from J, with 7 bases in between. CDR3 loop: CASSPFYEQFF. CDR3 bases: TGTGCCAGCAGTCCATTCTATGAGCAGTTCTTC.

This chain links TRBV9 with TRBJ1-1; no firm D call. Germline lookup yields CDR1 SGDLS and CDR2 YYNGEE. This CDR3 contains 14 residues. Trimming pared 4 bases from V and 1 base from J, leaving 11 bases between. The CDR3 DNA is TGTGCCAGCAGCCTTCGACCGGGGAACACTGAAGCTTTCTTT. This sequence encodes CASSLRPGNTEAFF.

The genes are TRBV7-9 and TRBJ1-1; the D is unclear. The V gene lost 8 bases and the J gene lost 5 bases, with 9 bases spanning the gap. Germline V gives CDR1 SEHNR, CDR2 FQNEAQ (reference sequence). The CDR3 runs to 11 residues. The CDR3 DNA sequence: TGTGCCAGCGCCCTATCAACTGAAGCTTTCTTT. This codes for CASALSTEAFF. Using reference TRBV7-9 and TRBJ1-1 for the parts outside the CDR3, the full variable domain is DTGVSQNPRHKITKRGQNVTFRCDPISEHNRLYWYRQTLGQGPEFLTYFQNEAQLEKSRLLSDRFSAERPKGSFSTLEIQRTEQGDSAMYLCASALSTEAFFGQGTRLTVV.

This chain uses TRBV5-4 with TRBJ2-3; 9 nucleotides agree with TRBD2. The J segment lost 1 base and the V segment lost 2 bases, leaving 2 bases of the junction unmatched. CDR1 and CDR2 (germline): SGHNT, YYREEE (reference sequence). The CDR3 contains 15 residues. CDR3 coding DNA: TGTGCCAGCAGCTTTAGGACTAGCGGCACAGATACGCAGTATTTT. The encoded protein is CASSFRTSGTDTQYF.

V gene TRBV27 combines with J gene TRBJ2-5; the match to TRBD2 covers 9 bases. Germline V gene data show CDR1 as MNHEY and CDR2 as SMNVEV (reference sequence). V trimming: 8 bases; J trimming: 4 bases; junction bases outside the gene matches: 14. The CDR3 covers 16 residues. This chain's CDR3 is CASFPTLAGYGETQYF. CDR3 nucleotide sequence: TGTGCCAGCTTCCCGACTCTAGCGGGATATGGAGAGACCCAGTACTTC.

The chain links TRBV21-1 to TRBJ1-3. TRBV21-1 constitutes a pseudogene. CDR3 length: 16 amino acids. CDR3 amino acids: CASSKLRDSSGNTIYF. In DNA, the CDR3 is TGTGCCAGCAGCAAGTTAAGGGATTCTTCTGGAAACACCATATATTTT.

The chain recombines TRBV19 with TRBJ1-1; 7 bases map to TRBD1. The CDR3 sequence is 14 residues long. CDR1 and CDR2 (germline): LNHDA, SQIVND (reference sequence). The J segment lost 2 bases and the V segment lost 11 bases, leaving 11 bases of the junction unmatched. The CDR3 bases are TGTGCCGTAGAGGGGGACAGAACAAACACTGAAGCTTTCTTT. The encoded protein is CAVEGDRTNTEAFF.